The source of this TCR beta chain is a study of breast tumors, draining lymph nodes, adjacent tissues. Breast cancer patients provided tissue from their axillary draining lymph nodes. From the multiplex PCR reads, TCRdb called clonotypes with MiXCR, one entry per CDR3 protein. The sample has more than 200,000 distinct CDR3 sequences; roughly 32% are singletons. The specimen sequenced was axillary lymph node tissue. The sequence was collected from a female donor with breast cancer. Some clones in this sample may be carry-over from other donors' samples.

This CDR3 reads CASTPDFGGVTETDTQYF. The CDR3 nucleotides are TGTGCCAGTACCCCAGATTTTGGGGGCGTGACAGAGACAGATACGCAGTATTTT. V is TRBV19 and J is TRBJ2-3; tentative D call: TRBD1 (6 bases). V was clipped by 7 bases and J by 3 bases, with 26 bases between them. From germline, CDR1 is LNHDA and CDR2 SQIVND (reference sequence). The CDR3 extends over 18 amino acids.